The entry below gives a single TCR beta chain sequence along with its context. Its cognate antigen has yet to be identified. It has no much larger one-base neighbor in the sample; base qualities were not kept. These data belong to a study of shared clonotypes between healthy human individuals (dated by TCRdb to 2018 to 2021). Context from the whole study: The cohort included three men and a couple of women between 18 and 49 years of age. For each donor, CD4 naive and CD4 memory were each given three plates, CD8 naive was given two plates, and CD8 memory was given one plate. Blood TCR repertoires of a handful of healthy adults were deeply sequenced to estimate repertoire size and the extent of clonotype sharing between individuals. To increase sequencing depth and limit assay-specific biases, TCR repertoire library preparation and sequencing were carried out by different laboratories using diverse techniques. Between about 0.9 and 8.9 billion PBMCs per donor were obtained by leukapheresis.

From cysteine to phenylalanine, the CDR3 is 15 amino acids long. Only the CDR3 portion is preserved as DNA: 45 bases, with reading frame beginning at the first base. After removal of 2 bases from V and 3 bases from J, the junction retains 3 bases not matched to a gene. From a lookup of the germline V gene (reference sequence), CDR1 and CDR2 are MNHEY and SMNVEV. Using the deep immunoSEQ assay, multiplex PCR amplified TCR CDR3 regions from genomic DNA. For each cell subset, the extracted genomic DNA was distributed evenly across all wells of several immunoSEQ 96-well plates, and each plate served as one replicate. For sorted subsets, roughly 200 ng of genomic DNA, equivalent to roughly 30,000 T cell genomes, went into each replicate PCR. Purified libraries were quantified with a Qubit 3.0 fluorometer, sized on a Bioanalyzer 2100, and re-quantified with the KAPA Library Quantification kit. Every immunoSEQ 96-well plate was sequenced on a dedicated single-read 150-cycle Illumina NextSeq 550 flow cell. The paper's data handling went like this. Because the immunoSEQ output included only junctional sequences and no quality scores, the filtering could not be the same as the filtering used for full-length reads. To assign V/J genes and CDR3, sequences were annotated against IMGT germline references using PyIR, a Python wrapper for IgBLAST v1.9. Reads were removed for weak V/J assignments (E-value above 1e-6), missing CDR3, stop codons, out-of-frame junctions, or ambiguous translated residues. V3J clonotypes were defined as sequences sharing an identical inferred V gene, J gene, and CDR3 amino acid sequence. The percentage overlap between two repertoires was calculated by dividing the number of shared unique clonotypes by the size of the smaller repertoire. RTK rarefaction, the Chao1 estimator, and Recon v2.1 estimates of unobserved clonotypes were used to assess repertoire richness. Generation probabilities were computed with OLGA for all TCRbeta clonotypes obtained by the gDNA method from several donors. As stored in TCRdb, this immuneACCESS dataset retains in-frame rearrangements with V and J assigned. A fraction of the clones does not appear; measured against another copy, unresolved V genes explain less than half of the discrepancy, and the remainder lacks a known reason. The DNA was the basis for D and trimming; V, J and clone size are from that table. The sample data list more than 1,200,000 clones, and about 98.5% of these were observed just once. The top ten hold about 0.4% of the sample.

Study-level results and caveats: The small number of donors limited the genetic and exposure-history diversity represented. When a few donors were compared, the shared fraction of clonotypes was 5% to 6.5% for naive CD4, 3% to 4% for naive CD8, 2.3% for memory CD4, and roughly 0.4% for memory CD8. Rarefaction of sorted-subset datasets indicated incomplete sequencing despite the large sequencing depth. Based on pairwise subsampling, the degree of clonotype sharing among donors was expected to be affected by sequencing depth. Compared with non-shared clonotypes, clonotypes shared by all four sorted-subset donors had higher generation probabilities. Sampling was restricted to blood, and TCR repertoires in tissue are likely to differ from TCR repertoires in blood. Estimated clonotype richness was generally larger for naive than for memory subsets.

Healthy HIV-negative adults with no recently reported acute infections or vaccinations were included as donors. Only Caucasian adults living in Nashville, Tennessee, USA were represented among the donors. Magnetic negative selection was used to enrich CD4+ T cells, after which naive cells were positively selected on CD45RA and the negative fraction became the memory subset. Blood was collected by leukapheresis, and PBMCs were isolated by Ficoll-Histopaque density gradient centrifugation and then cryopreserved in liquid nitrogen vapor phase. Purity and quantity of every magnetically sorted T cell population were checked by analytical flow cytometry. Genomic DNA was isolated from every sorted fraction and measured by UV absorbance on a Nanodrop 2000c.

The clonotype was recovered from a man aged 30-40 years in good health. Here the chain combines TRBV27 and TRBJ2-7; TRBD1 matches 11 bases in the middle. What was sequenced was naive CD4+ T cells sorted from blood. Interpreted using the paper, the cell subset or site label stands for: CD45RA+ positively selected. The bases are TGTGCCAGCAGTTTACACGGGACAGGGGGCTACGAGCAGTACTTC. It specifies CASSLHGTGGYEQYF.